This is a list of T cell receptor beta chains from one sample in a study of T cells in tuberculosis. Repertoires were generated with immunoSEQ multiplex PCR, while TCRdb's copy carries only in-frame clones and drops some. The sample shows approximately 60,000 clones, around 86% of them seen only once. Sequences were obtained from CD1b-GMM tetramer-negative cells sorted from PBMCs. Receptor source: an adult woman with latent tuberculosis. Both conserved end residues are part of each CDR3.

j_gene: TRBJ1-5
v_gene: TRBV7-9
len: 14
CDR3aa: CASSTDSTNQPQHF

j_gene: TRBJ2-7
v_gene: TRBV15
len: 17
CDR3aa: CATSRSSGSGDSYEQYF

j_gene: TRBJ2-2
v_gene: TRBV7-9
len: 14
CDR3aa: CASSIRTAPGELFF

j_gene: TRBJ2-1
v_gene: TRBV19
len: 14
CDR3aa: CASSMGRGLNEQFF

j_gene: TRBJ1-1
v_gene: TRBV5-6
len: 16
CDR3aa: CASSPPGTGVHTEAFF

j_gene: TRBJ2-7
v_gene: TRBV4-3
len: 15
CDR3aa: CASSQDAGISYEQYF

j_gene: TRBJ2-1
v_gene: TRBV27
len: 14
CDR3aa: CASRGGRWGSEQFF

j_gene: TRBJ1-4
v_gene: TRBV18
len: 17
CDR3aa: CASSPSGAGGVNEKLFF

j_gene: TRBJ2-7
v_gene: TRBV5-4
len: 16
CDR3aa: CASSFGGTGMRGEQYF

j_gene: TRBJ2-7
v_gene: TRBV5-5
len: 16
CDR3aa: CASSRSRGQGQFEQYF

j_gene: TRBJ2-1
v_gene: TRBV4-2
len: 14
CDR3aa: CASSERLAGDEQFF

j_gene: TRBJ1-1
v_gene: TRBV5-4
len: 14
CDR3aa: CASSLIPPGTEAFF

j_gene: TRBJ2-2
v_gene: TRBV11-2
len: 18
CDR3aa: CASSLELRLPRRRGELFF

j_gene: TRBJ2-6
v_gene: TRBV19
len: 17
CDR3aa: CASSQYLGQSGANVLTF

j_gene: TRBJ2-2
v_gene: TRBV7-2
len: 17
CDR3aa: CASSQTGLAGTSGELFF

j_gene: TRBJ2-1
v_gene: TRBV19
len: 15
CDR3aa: CASSMRLGGVHEQFF

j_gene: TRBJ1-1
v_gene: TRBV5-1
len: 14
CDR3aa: CASSLSGQGTEAFF

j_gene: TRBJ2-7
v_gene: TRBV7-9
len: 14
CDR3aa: CASSLQSGNYEQYF

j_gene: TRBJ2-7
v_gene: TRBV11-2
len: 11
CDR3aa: CASRSSFEQYF

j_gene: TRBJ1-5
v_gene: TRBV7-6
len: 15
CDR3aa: CASSLLPGEGQPQHF

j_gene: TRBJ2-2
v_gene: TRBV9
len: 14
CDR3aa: CASSVGTNTGELFF

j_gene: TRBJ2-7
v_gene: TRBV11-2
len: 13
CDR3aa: CASSLASGGEQYF

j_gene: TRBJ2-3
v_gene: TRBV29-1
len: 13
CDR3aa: CSVDPGRTDTQYF

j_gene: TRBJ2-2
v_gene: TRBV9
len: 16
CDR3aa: CASSVVDGSRTGELFF

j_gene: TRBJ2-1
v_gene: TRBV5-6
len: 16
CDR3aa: CASSFSGVPLYNEQFF

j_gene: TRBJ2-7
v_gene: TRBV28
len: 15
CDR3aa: CASIRTGGGSYEQYF

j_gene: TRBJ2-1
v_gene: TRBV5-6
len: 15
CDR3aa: CASSLGGGATNEQFF

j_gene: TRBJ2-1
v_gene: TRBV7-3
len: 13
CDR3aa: CASSLKRTGEQFF

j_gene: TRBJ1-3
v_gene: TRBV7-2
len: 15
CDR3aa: CASSFGTGSGNTIYF

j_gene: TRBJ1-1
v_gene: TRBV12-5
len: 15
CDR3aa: CASGLARQVNTEAFF

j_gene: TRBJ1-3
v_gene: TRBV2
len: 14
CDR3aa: CASSRDISGNTIYF

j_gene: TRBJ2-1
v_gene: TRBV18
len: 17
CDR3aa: CASSPPSGTSGRNEQFF